What follows is one T cell receptor (beta chain) and its context. Germline CDR1 and CDR2: SGHVS and FNYEAQ. The CDR3 spans 14 residues. Trimming took off 6 bases at V and 6 bases at J, with 14 bases between the two ends. The data derive from a study of blood T cell repertoires in COVID-19. Study-level information: The United States, Italy and Spain provided the acute and convalescent COVID-19 samples. Nucleic acid was either cDNA or gDNA, and it came from T cells, B-cell-depleted T cells, or PBMCs.

Authors' methods: Using reference gene primer amplification, nucleated cell counts were estimated. The repertoire was sequenced with immunoSEQ multiplex PCR; TCRdb's copy has only in-frame clones and lacks some. Clone size and the V and J calls come from that table; the DNA yielded D and trimming. The sample has some 15,000 clones, 85% to 90% seen once. The sequencing input was peripheral blood. The receptor's source is a human donor in a cohort sampled during active COVID-19. The V and J genes are TRBV7-6 and TRBJ1-4; D possibly corresponds to TRBD1 (6 bases). The CDR3 reads CASRAGGAYEKLFF. The CDR3 DNA reads TGTGCCAGCAGGGCTGGGGGGGCGTATGAAAAACTGTTTTTT.